The entry that follows covers one T cell receptor (beta chain) sequence. Which antigen it targets is not known. Base qualities were left out, and no much larger clone turns up one base away. According to the germline V gene, CDR1 reads SQVTM and CDR2 reads ANQGSEA. Including cysteine and phenylalanine, the CDR3 has 16 amino acids. The read is trimmed to its CDR3 DNA, 48 bases read in frame from base 1. V lost 4 bases and J lost 0 bases, and the count of bases not matched to a germline gene is 6. The data stem from a study of human T cells and chemical hapten exposure (dated by TCRdb to the early 2020s). A note on the overall study: The libraries were sequenced as a pool, and the TCR yield per sample differed mostly because of small variations in library volumes within the pool. This study followed changes in the peripheral blood TCR repertoire in vivo during primary and secondary sensitization of alopecia patients to the hapten diphenylcyclopropenone (DPC).

During library preparation, unique molecular identifiers were attached to individual cDNA molecules so that TCRs could be counted quantitatively and reproducibly. For every blood RNA sample, sequencing covered both the TCR alpha and TCR beta chains. The published analysis was carried out like this. Samples had a median of roughly 99,000 TCRs, with a range from about 20,000 to 690,600. The Decombinator software suite was used to annotate V, J and CDR3 in the TCR reads. Every sample was subsampled to the same number of TCRs (28,000) for the PS versus PT1 abundance plots. Expanded TCRs were defined as absent before sensitization and observed at least eight times at the 2-week time point. The public reads were reanalyzed by TCRdb: fastp trimming at Q25, MiXCR alignment, in-frame beta chains only. Rows are combined by CDR3 protein, so each entry shows the most common genes and DNA. It is TCRdb's table, rather than the study itself, that gives the V and J calls and clone size. Present in this sample are fewer than 150,000 distinct CDR3 sequences, less than 10% of which were seen just once. 1.2% to 1.5% of the sample rests with the top ten.

What the authors observed across the whole study: No change with DPC sensitization was found in the number of TCRs above 1 in 1000 frequency, and no evidence of global repertoire structure alterations was found. After repeated subsampling, changes were observed in the strength of the expansion versus patch-test correlation and in the threshold at which the correlation became significant.

Total RNA was extracted from unfractionated whole blood collected in Tempus Blood RNA tubes. Roughly 5 healthy volunteers were used as TCR sequencing controls and were bled at day 0, 2 weeks and 6 weeks. The receptor's source is a human donor in good health. Some clones in this sample may be carry-over from other donors' samples. Donor details come from another sample of the same person, matched by shared clones. Input material: whole blood. The V and J genes are TRBV29-1 and TRBJ2-6, with 7 middle bases fitting TRBD1. CDR3 loop: CSVAGTVDSGANVLTF. The DNA reads as follows: TGCAGCGTTGCTGGGACAGTCGACTCTGGGGCCAACGTCCTGACTTTC.